The 25 T cell receptor beta chains reported below all come from one sample, sequenced in a study of shared clonotypes between healthy human individuals. Generated by immunoSEQ multiplex PCR, the TCRdb table keeps only in-frame clones and is missing some. Of 450,000 to 500,000 clones detected, approximately 82% appear once; the ten largest clones hold 12%. What was sequenced was PBMCs. The source of these receptors is a woman aged 40 to 50 in good health. Some clones in this sample may be carry-over from other donors' samples.

The V and J genes are TRBV9 and TRBJ1-1; TRBD1 might be the D (6 bases). The CDR3 runs 15 residues. The germline V gene encodes CDR1 SGDLS and CDR2 YYNGEE. Trimming cost V 4 bases and J 4 bases, with 17 bases left between them. The CDR3 reads CASSPGGHFSTEAFF. The CDR3 DNA reads as TGTGCCAGCAGCCCCGGGGGACATTTTTCCACTGAAGCTTTCTTT. The entire variable domain, with the rest obtained from reference TRBV9 and TRBJ1-1, is as follows: DSGVTQTPKHLITATGQRVTLRCSPRSGDLSVYWYQQSLDQGLQFLIQYYNGEERAKGNILERFSAQQFPDLHSELNLSSLELGDSALYFCASSPGGHFSTEAFFGQGTRLTVV.

V is TRBV4-1 and J is TRBJ2-7, with D unresolved. Per germline, CDR1 MGHRA and CDR2 YSYEKL. Trimming took 0 bases from V and 1 from J, leaving 7 bases between them. The CDR3 contains 14 residues. The CDR3 protein is CASSQEYSSYEQYF. The CDR3 DNA sequence: TGCGCCAGCAGCCAAGAGTATAGTTCCTACGAGCAGTACTTC.

This chain uses TRBV5-1 with TRBJ1-4, with D possibly matching TRBD1 (5 bases). V lost 7 bases and J lost 4, with 20 bases in between. This CDR3 region has 16 residues. CDR1 and CDR2 (germline): SGHRS, YFSETQ. CDR3 coding DNA: TGCGCCAGCGCTCTCTCGATCGGGGGGTTTAATGAAAAACTGTTTTTT. Amino acid sequence: CASALSIGGFNEKLFF.

The genes are TRBV7-9 and TRBJ2-5; D gene ambiguous. The CDR3 is 15 amino acids. The V gene's germline CDR1 is SEHNR and CDR2 FQNEAQ (reference sequence). V gave up 2 bases and J gave up 1 base, with 11 bases separating them. CDR3 residues: CASSLITLLQETQYF. The DNA of the CDR3 is TGTGCCAGCAGCTTAATTACCCTCCTCCAAGAGACCCAGTACTTC.

Comment on this clone: Since a much larger clone is just one base distant, this may be a read error. The chain recombines TRBV5-1 with TRBJ2-5, with D unresolved. The ends were cut back, 6 bases at V and 9 bases at J, with 24 bases in the middle. Germline CDR1 is SGHRS and CDR2 is YFSETQ. This CDR3 region has 15 residues. The CDR3 spells CASTSNDGPGEAQYF. Here the CDR3 DNA reads TGCGCCAGCACCTCCAACGACGGACCCGGTGAGGCCCAGTACTTC.

This chain links TRBV7-8 with TRBJ2-1; 9 bases match TRBD2. CDR3 length: 17 residues. Germline-derived CDR1 and CDR2 are SGHVS and FQNEAQ. Germline trimming cut 1 base from V and 6 bases from J; bases unmatched to any gene: 10. CDR3 nucleotide sequence: TGTGCCAGCAGCTTAGAAGGCGGGAGGGCCGGTTCCAATGAGCAGTTCTTC. Translated: CASSLEGGRAGSNEQFF.

This rearrangement joins TRBV6-6 to TRBJ1-1; possibly TRBD1 for D (6 bases). The V gene lost 8 bases and the J gene lost 8 bases, with 18 bases spanning the gap. The CDR3 covers 13 residues. Germline assignment: CDR1 MNHNY and CDR2 SVGAGI (reference sequence). The CDR3 DNA reads TGTGCCAGCCAGCCGGGGGCAGCGACAGAAGCTTTCTTT. Translation gives CASQPGAATEAFF.

As for this clone: The junction shows a germline mismatch at one end, possibly a read error. The chain has TRBV6-5 and TRBJ1-5; 9 bases are shared with TRBD1. Germline V gives CDR1 MNHEY, CDR2 SVGAGI. The CDR3 spans 14 residues. CDR3 nucleotide sequence: TGTGCCGGCAGCGAAACAGGGGGCGGACAGCCCCAGCATTTT. As protein: CAGSETGGGQPQHF.

The CDR3 DNA reads as TGTGCCAGTTCGAACTCGGGACAGGGGGTACAGCCCCAGCATTTT. It yields the protein CASSNSGQGVQPQHF. J is TRBJ1-5 and V is TRBV18, with TRBD1 matching over 11 bases. Germline CDR1 is KGHSH and CDR2 is LQKENI. The CDR3 totals 15 residues. V lost 9 bases and J lost 7; bases outside the gene matches: 11.

The CDR3 protein is CASSPGRVLATDTQYF. In DNA form, the CDR3 reads TGTGCCAGCAGCCCTGGCCGGGTACTGGCCACAGATACGCAGTATTTT. V usage is TRBV5-8 and J usage is TRBJ2-3; D gene unclear. CDR1 SGHTS and CDR2 YDEGEE come from the germline V gene. Trimming removed 4 bases at V and 2 bases at J, with 17 bases between. The CDR3 has 16 amino acids.

With respect to this clone: A read error is possible here, since a much larger clone lies one base away. V and J are TRBV11-2 and TRBJ1-2, with a tentative D call TRBD1 (6 bases). The germline gives CDR1 SGHAT, CDR2 FQNNGV. This CDR3 is 12 amino acids long. Deletions cut 5 bases from V and 8 bases from J, with 12 bases between. As DNA, the CDR3 is TGTGCCAGCAGCCCTTTGGGGGGCGGCTACACCTTC. This gives the protein CASSPLGGGYTF.

The chain is built from TRBV6-1 and TRBJ2-2; 7 nucleotides line up with TRBD1. This CDR3 contains 16 residues. CDR1 and CDR2 from the germline V gene are MNHNS and SASEGT. V trimming: 3 bases; J trimming: 6 bases; junction bases outside the gene matches: 10. In DNA, the CDR3 is TGTGCCAGCAGTGACCCGGACAGGCTTGTGGCCGGGGAGCTGTTTTTT. It is translated as CASSDPDRLVAGELFF.

This clone was seen at least ten times. The V call is TRBV5-6, the J call TRBJ2-3; D gene uncertain. Trimming left V 0 bases short and J 0 bases short, with 8 bases between. The CDR3 runs 15 residues. The V gene's germline CDR1 is SGHDT and CDR2 YYEEEE. The CDR3 nucleotides are TGTGCCAGCAGCTTGGCCGCGAGGAGCACAGATACGCAGTATTTT. Its protein is CASSLAARSTDTQYF.

J is TRBJ2-6 and V is TRBV18; 7 nucleotides align to TRBD1. Germline CDR1 KGHSH, CDR2 LQKENI. The CDR3 runs to 17 residues. Unmatched junction bases numbered 6, after V lost 4 bases and J lost 0 bases. The DNA of the CDR3 is TGTGCCAGCTCACAGGGACAGACTAACTCTGGGGCCAACGTCCTGACTTTC. It yields the protein CASSQGQTNSGANVLTF.

The rearrangement links TRBV5-1 to TRBJ2-3; 10 bases fit TRBD2. Trimming at V came to 6 bases and at J to 3 bases, leaving 4 bases not matched to a gene. The CDR3 totals 14 residues. Germline V gene sequence: CDR1 SGHRS, CDR2 YFSETQ. The CDR3 DNA reads TGCGCCAGCAAGGAAGCGGGAGGGACAGATACGCAGTATTTT. Translated: CASKEAGGTDTQYF.

This chain connects TRBV18 to TRBJ2-7, with D possibly TRBD1 on 6 matching bases. V was cut by 1 base and J by 1 base, with 20 bases left in between. The CDR3 has 18 amino acids. Germline V gene lookup returns CDR1 KGHSH and CDR2 LQKENI. For the CDR3, the DNA is TGTGCCAGCTCACCACGCGATACCACAGGGTGGTCATCCTACGAGCAGTACTTC. This encodes CASSPRDTTGWSSYEQYF.

The chain recombines TRBV19 with TRBJ2-1; 11 nucleotides line up with TRBD1. With 7 bases clipped from V and 4 bases from J, the junction kept 6 bases outside the gene matches. CDR3 length: 15 residues. Germline assignment: CDR1 LNHDA and CDR2 SQIVND (reference sequence). CDR3 coding DNA: TGTGCCAGTAAGGTGGGACAGGGGGTGTACAATGAGCAGTTCTTC. As protein: CASKVGQGVYNEQFF.

This clone was detected many times. Other DNA sequences from this sample encode an identical CDR3 as well. CDR3 bases: TGTGCCTGGAATCGGCTGGGGAACACTGAAGCTTTCTTT. Translating it yields CAWNRLGNTEAFF. The chain carries TRBV30 and TRBJ1-1; D not resolved. Germline CDR1 and CDR2: GTSNPN and SVGIG (reference sequence). The CDR3 runs 13 residues. Deletions cut 4 bases from V and 1 base from J, with 10 bases between.

The gene calls are TRBV11-3 and TRBJ1-2, with TRBD1 as a possible D gene (6 bases). This CDR3 has 15 residues. V shed 0 bases and J shed 4 bases, with 12 bases lying between them. In germline, CDR1 is SGHNT, CDR2 YENEEA. CDR3 loop: CASSLEVGGGYGYTF. The DNA for the CDR3 is TGTGCCAGCAGCTTAGAAGTGGGGGGCGGCTATGGCTACACCTTC.

J is TRBJ2-3 and V is TRBV5-8; D possibly matches TRBD1 or TRBD2 (6 bases each). Germline V gene sequence: CDR1 SGHTS, CDR2 YDEGEE. Trimming removed 4 bases at V and 1 base at J, with 16 bases between. CDR3 length equals 16 residues. Here the CDR3 reads CASSRGPGQRTDTQYF. CDR3 DNA sequence: TGTGCCAGCAGCCGGGGGCCGGGACAACGCACAGATACGCAGTATTTT.

Comment on this clone: A read error is possible here, since a much larger clone lies one base away. The chain employs TRBV18 and TRBJ2-2; D is possibly TRBD2 (6 bases). The CDR3 length is 17 residues. The germline CDR1 and CDR2 sequences are KGHSH and LQKENI. The CDR3 DNA reads as TGTGCCAGCTCACTCACCCAAAACATACAGGCAACCGGGGGGCTGTTTTTT. Translating gives CASSLTQNIQATGGLFF. The entire variable domain, with the rest obtained from reference TRBV18 and TRBJ2-2, is as follows: NAGVMQNPRHLVRRRGQEARLRCSPMKGHSHVYWYRQLPEEGLKFMVYLQKENIIDESGMPKERFSAEFPKEGPSILRIQQVVRGDSAAYFCASSLTQNIQATGGLFFGEGSRLTVL.

The chain is built from TRBV30 and TRBJ2-5; 12 bases agree with TRBD2. The CDR3 consists of 14 residues. V lost 8 bases to trimming and J lost 5 bases; unmatched junction nucleotides: 9. Per the germline V gene, CDR1 is GTSNPN and CDR2 is SVGIG (reference sequence). CDR3 amino acids: CAGNKLAGGETQYF. DNA of the CDR3: TGTGCCGGAAACAAACTAGCGGGAGGCGAGACCCAGTACTTC. Drawing the rest from reference TRBV30 and TRBJ2-5, the complete variable domain is SQTIHQWPATLVQPVGSPLSLECTVEGTSNPNLYWYRQAAGRGLQLLFYSVGIGQISSEVPQNLSASRPQDRQFILSSKKLLLSDSGFYLCAGNKLAGGETQYFGPGTRLLVL.

About this clone: Other DNA sequences from this sample encode an identical CDR3 as well. The chain joins TRBV5-1 to TRBJ2-1, with D hard to call. Trimming removed 2 bases at V and 5 bases at J, with 8 bases between. This CDR3 is built from 13 residues. CDR1 is SGHRS and CDR2 is YFSETQ in the germline V gene. The CDR3 region is CASSFGRNNEQFF. CDR3 bases: TGCGCCAGCAGCTTTGGGCGGAACAATGAGCAGTTCTTC.

CDR3 coding DNA: TGTGCCAGCTATAGGGGGGCTGATAACTATGGCTACACCTTC. It specifies CASYRGADNYGYTF. The chain carries TRBV6-6 and TRBJ1-2; perhaps TRBD1 as D (6 bases). The ends were cut back, 8 bases at V and 1 base at J, with 14 bases in the middle. Germline V gene sequence: CDR1 MNHNY, CDR2 SVGAGI (reference sequence). This CDR3 region has 14 residues.

The gene calls are TRBV10-1 and TRBJ2-3, with TRBD2 matching over 13 bases. After removal of 6 bases from V and 5 bases from J, the junction contained 5 bases not matched to a gene. CDR3 size: 15 residues. Germline V gene data show CDR1 as WNHNN and CDR2 as SYGVQD (reference sequence). The CDR3 loop is CASSLLAGGGDTQYF. Here the CDR3 DNA reads TGCGCCAGCAGCCTACTAGCGGGAGGGGGAGATACGCAGTATTTT.